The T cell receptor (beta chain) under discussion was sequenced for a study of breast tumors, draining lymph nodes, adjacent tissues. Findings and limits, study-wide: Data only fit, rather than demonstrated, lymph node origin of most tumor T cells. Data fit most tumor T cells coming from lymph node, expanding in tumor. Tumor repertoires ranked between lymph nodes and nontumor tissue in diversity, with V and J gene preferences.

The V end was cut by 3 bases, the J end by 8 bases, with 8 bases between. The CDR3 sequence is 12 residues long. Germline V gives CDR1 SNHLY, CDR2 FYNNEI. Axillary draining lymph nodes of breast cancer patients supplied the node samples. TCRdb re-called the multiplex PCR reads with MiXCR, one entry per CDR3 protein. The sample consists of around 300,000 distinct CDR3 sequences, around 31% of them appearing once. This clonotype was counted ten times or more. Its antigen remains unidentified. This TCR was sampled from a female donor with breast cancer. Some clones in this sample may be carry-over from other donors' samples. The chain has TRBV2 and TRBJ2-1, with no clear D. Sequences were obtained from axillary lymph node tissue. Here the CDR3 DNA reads TGTGCCAGCAGTGACCCGAGGCATGAGCAGTTCTTC. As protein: CASSDPRHEQFF.